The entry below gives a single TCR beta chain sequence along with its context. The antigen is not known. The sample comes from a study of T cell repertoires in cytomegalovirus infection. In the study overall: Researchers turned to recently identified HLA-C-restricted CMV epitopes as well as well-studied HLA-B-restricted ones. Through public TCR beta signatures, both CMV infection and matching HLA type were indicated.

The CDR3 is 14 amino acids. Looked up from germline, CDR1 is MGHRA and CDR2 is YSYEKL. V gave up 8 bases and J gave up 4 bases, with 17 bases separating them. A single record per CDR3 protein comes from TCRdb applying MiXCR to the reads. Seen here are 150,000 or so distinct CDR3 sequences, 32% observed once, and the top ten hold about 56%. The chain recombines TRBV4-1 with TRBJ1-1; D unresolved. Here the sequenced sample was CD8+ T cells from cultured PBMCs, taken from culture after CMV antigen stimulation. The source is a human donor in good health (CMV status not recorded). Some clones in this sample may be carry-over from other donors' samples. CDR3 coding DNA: TGCGCCAGCGGTTCGACGGAACTAGTCACTGAAGCTTTCTTT. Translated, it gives CASGSTELVTEAFF.